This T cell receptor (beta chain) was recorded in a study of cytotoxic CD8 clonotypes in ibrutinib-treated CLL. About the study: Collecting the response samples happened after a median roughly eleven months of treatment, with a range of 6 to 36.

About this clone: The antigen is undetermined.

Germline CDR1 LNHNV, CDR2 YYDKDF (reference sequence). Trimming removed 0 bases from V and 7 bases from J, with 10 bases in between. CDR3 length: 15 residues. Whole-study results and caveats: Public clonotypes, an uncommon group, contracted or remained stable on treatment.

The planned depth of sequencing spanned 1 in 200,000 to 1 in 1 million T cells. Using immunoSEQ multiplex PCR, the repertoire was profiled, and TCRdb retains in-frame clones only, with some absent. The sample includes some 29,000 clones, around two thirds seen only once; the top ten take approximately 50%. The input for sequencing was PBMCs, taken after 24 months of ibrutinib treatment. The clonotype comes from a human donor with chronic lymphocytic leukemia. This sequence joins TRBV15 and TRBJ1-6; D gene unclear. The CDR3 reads CATSRDNRRNSPLHF. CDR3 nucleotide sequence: TGTGCCACCAGCAGAGATAACAGAAGGAATTCACCCCTCCACTTT.